A selection of T cell receptor beta chains follows, all from one sample in a study of T cells in Graves' hyperthyroidism and ophthalmopathy. One entry per CDR3 protein results from TCRdb running MiXCR on the multiplex PCR reads. Altogether around 540,000 distinct CDR3 sequences are present, roughly 15% being singletons, with the ten largest covering approximately 30%. Sequences were obtained from blood. These receptor sequences come from a young woman with Graves' ophthalmopathy. The CDR3 runs from the conserved cysteine through the conserved F or W. D genes are given only for firm matches. Expanded clones get a size class; other rows say once, few or many, or leave the size out.

j_gene,abundance,len,d_gene,v_gene,CDR3nt,CDR3aa
TRBJ2-7,many,15,TRBD2,TRBV12-3/TRBV12-4,TGTGCCAGCAGTTATCCGGGACTAGCAGCCTACGAGCAGTACTTC,CASSYPGLAAYEQYF
TRBJ1-1,.,15,.,TRBV19,TGTGCCAGTAGAGACCGCACGGGACGACACACTGAAGCTTTCTTT,CASRDRTGRHTEAFF
TRBJ1-1,.,15,.,TRBV28,TGTGCCAGCAGTTCCATGACAGACATGAACACTGAAGCTTTCTTT,CASSSMTDMNTEAFF
TRBJ2-3,many,14,.,TRBV3-1,TGTGCCAGCAGCCAAGCGCTAGGCACAGATACGCAGTATTTT,CASSQALGTDTQYF
TRBJ2-7,few,15,.,TRBV4-3,TGCGCCAGCAGCCACCTCCCTGCGGGTACCTACGAGCAGTACTTC,CASSHLPAGTYEQYF
TRBJ1-4,.,15,TRBD1,TRBV5-6,TGTGCCAGCAGCTTGGCAGGGGGCGCAGAAGGAAAACTGTTTTTT,CASSLAGGAEGKLFF
TRBJ2-6,many,15,TRBD2,TRBV12-3/TRBV12-4,TGTGCCAGCAGGGAAGCGGGATCTGGGGCCAACGTCCTGACTTTC,CASREAGSGANVLTF
TRBJ2-5,many,11,.,TRBV30,TGTGCCTGGACTTATCGAGAGACCCAGTACTTC,CAWTYRETQYF
TRBJ2-2,.,15,TRBD2,TRBV30,TGTGCCTGGAGTCTAGCGGGTATCCACACCGGGGAGCTGTTTTTT,CAWSLAGIHTGELFF
TRBJ1-6,few,17,.,TRBV4-1,TGCGCCAGCAGCCAAGATTTGATCCCGGACGATAATTCACCCCTCCACTTT,CASSQDLIPDDNSPLHF
TRBJ2-3,few,15,TRBD1,TRBV5-1,TGCGCCAGCAGCACCTTAGACAGGGACACAGATACGCAGTATTTT,CASSTLDRDTDTQYF